This is a list of T cell receptor beta chains from one sample in a study of response to subunit inactivated influenza vaccine. TCRdb recomputed calls from the RT-PCR reads with MiXCR, one row per CDR3 protein. The table records more than 550,000 distinct CDR3 sequences, around 11% of them present only once. The starting material was PBMCs from blood, obtained on the day of vaccination. These receptors were obtained from a man in his forties or fifties who received an inactivated influenza vaccine. The CDR3 runs from the conserved cysteine through the conserved F or W. D genes are given only for firm matches. Only part of the rows carry a size: once, few, many, or a class if the clone is expanded.

>many|TRBJ2-3|NA|TRBV20-1
CSARLEYPSTDTQYF
TGCAGTGCTAGACTGGAGTACCCTAGCACAGATACGCAGTATTTT
>few|TRBJ2-4|NA|TRBV6-2/TRBV6-3
CASSYSRTDDLAKNIQYF
TGTGCCAGCAGTTACTCGAGGACAGACGATTTAGCCAAAAACATTCAGTACTTC
>NA|TRBJ2-1|NA|TRBV3-1
CASSQGPGGRRLYNEQFF
TGTGCCAGCAGCCAAGGCCCCGGGGGACGGAGACTTTACAATGAGCAGTTCTTC
>NA|TRBJ1-1|NA|TRBV28
CASSDTMNTEAFF
TGTGCCAGCAGTGACACAATGAACACTGAAGCTTTCTTT
>few|TRBJ2-5|NA|TRBV4-3
CASSPYENQETQYF
TGCGCCAGCAGCCCCTATGAAAACCAAGAGACCCAGTACTTC
>few|TRBJ1-1|NA|TRBV20-1
CSAPVPGGTEAFF
TGCAGTGCCCCCGTCCCCGGGGGCACTGAAGCTTTCTTT
>NA|TRBJ2-1|TRBD2|TRBV6-1
CASSEAKITSGWNEQFF
TGTGCCAGCAGTGAAGCGAAAATTACTAGCGGGTGGAATGAGCAGTTCTTC
>NA|TRBJ2-1|NA|TRBV9
CVSSVEGIGNEQFF
TGTGTCAGCAGCGTAGAGGGGATCGGCAATGAGCAGTTCTTC
>NA|TRBJ2-3|NA|TRBV21-1
CASSKGALTDTQYF
TGTGCCAGCAGCAAGGGGGCTTTGACAGATACGCAGTATTTT
>NA|TRBJ2-2|NA|TRBV19
CASSIQGTNTGELFF
TGTGCCAGTAGTATCCAGGGGACGAACACCGGGGAGCTGTTTTTT
>many|TRBJ1-2|TRBD1|TRBV24-1
CATAPGTGVTGYTF
TGTGCCACTGCTCCCGGGACAGGGGTAACTGGCTACACCTTC
>NA|TRBJ1-6|TRBD1|TRBV10-3
CAIRDLQGAGENSPLHF
TGTGCCATCAGGGACCTACAGGGGGCTGGCGAAAATTCACCCCTCCACTTT
>many|TRBJ2-2|NA|TRBV7-6
CASSPHENTGELFF
TGTGCCAGCAGCCCACACGAGAACACCGGGGAGCTGTTTTTT
>few|TRBJ2-6|NA|TRBV5-1
CASSIRGAGSGANVLTF
TGCGCCAGCAGCATAAGGGGGGCGGGATCTGGGGCCAACGTCCTGACTTTC
>NA|TRBJ1-2|TRBD1|TRBV9
CASSPQGGQVNYGYTF
TGTGCCAGCAGCCCTCAAGGTGGACAGGTTAACTATGGCTACACCTTC
>few|TRBJ2-2|NA|TRBV5-6
CASSPLGVGATGELFF
TGTGCCAGCAGCCCTCTAGGGGTCGGCGCCACCGGGGAGCTGTTTTTT
>NA|TRBJ2-3|NA|TRBV15
CATSRTPHTDTQYF
TGTGCCACCAGCAGGACCCCCCACACCGATACGCAGTATTTT
>few|TRBJ2-1|NA|TRBV7-2
CASSLRRDAEQFF
TGTGCCAGCAGCCTACGCCGCGACGCTGAGCAGTTCTTC